The clone carrying this T cell receptor beta chain was found a few times. Its antigen is as yet unknown. The data belong to a study of shared clonotypes between healthy human individuals. Study-wide points: Among the subsets, naive ones generally showed larger estimated richness than memory ones. Represented diversity, genetic and exposure-history alike, was limited by few donors.

This table comes from immunoSEQ multiplex PCR, and its TCRdb copy is limited to in-frame clones, with some not included. The table records approximately 940,000 clones, roughly 72% of them present only once. Only Caucasian adults living in Nashville, Tennessee served as donors. A split of CD4+ cells into CD45RA+ naive and CD45RA-negative memory subsets was performed. Germline values: CDR1 MNHNS, CDR2 SASEGT. With V trimmed by 3 bases and J by 11 bases, 4 bases remained unmatched. The CDR3 consists of 12 residues. The sequence was collected from a young man in good health. Sequencing was performed on memory CD4+ T cells sorted from blood. Subset meaning: CD45RA-negative fraction. The chain joins TRBV6-1 to TRBJ2-4; TRBD1 aligns across 7 bases. Here the CDR3 reads CASSDVGTVQYF. CDR3 nucleotide sequence: TGTGCCAGCAGTGATGTTGGGACAGTTCAGTACTTC.